This T cell receptor beta chain was recorded in a study of CD8 T cells in ankylosing spondylitis (dated by TCRdb to the late 2010s). Turning to the overall study: T cell receptor beta repertoires were profiled in healthy donors and ankylosing spondylitis patients so that disease-linked TCR variants could be found. The whole study cohort included about a hundred healthy donors and roughly 24 ankylosing spondylitis patients. Peripheral blood samples were taken, and synovial fluid was additionally collected from ankylosing spondylitis patients. The full study reports these points: In peripheral blood, the disease-linked clones were found at relatively low frequencies and had a CD8+ phenotype. A TCR beta motif made up of 7 to 9 highly homologous amino acid variants appeared to be characteristic of blood from ankylosing spondylitis patients. According to the report, matched synovial fluid samples from ankylosing spondylitis patients were significantly enriched for the disease-linked clones. Some TCR beta motif variants had previously been reported in synovial fluid and blood of reactive arthritis patients, which suggested common disease-initiation mechanisms.

Per the germline V gene, SGDLS is the CDR1 and YYNGEE is the CDR2. V and J lose 1 base and 7 bases, and a span of 5 bases separates them. The CDR3 holds 12 amino acids from the cysteine to the phenylalanine. The sequence is cut down to CDR3 DNA, 36 bases in frame from base 1. There are many counts of this clonotype. No antigen is known for it. The input lacks base qualities; no much larger clone sits a single base away. The instrument was an Illumina HiSeq 2500. TCR beta libraries were prepared by quantitative 5'-RACE with molecular barcodes. The paper's data handling went like this. A new computational method based on a probabilistic model of VDJ rearrangement was used to identify disease-linked TCR variants. TCRdb reanalyzed the raw reads on its own, using fastp at Q25 for trimming and MiXCR for clone calling, and kept in-frame beta chains. Every CDR3 protein is listed once, alongside the most common genes and DNA of its rows. These V and J calls rely on TCRdb rather than the paper's analysis. This sample holds about 39,000 distinct CDR3 sequences; 3% were observed only once. The top ten hold approximately 2.9% of the sample.

This receptor was taken from a male donor with ankylosing spondylitis or in good health (not recorded which). The chain is made from TRBV9 and TRBJ2-2; too little of a D gene remains to name it. Input material: blood, either unsorted or a sorted T cell fraction (not recorded which). The DNA is as follows: TGTGCCAGCAGCGTAATTAACGGGGAGCTGTTTTTT. This yields the protein CASSVINGELFF.